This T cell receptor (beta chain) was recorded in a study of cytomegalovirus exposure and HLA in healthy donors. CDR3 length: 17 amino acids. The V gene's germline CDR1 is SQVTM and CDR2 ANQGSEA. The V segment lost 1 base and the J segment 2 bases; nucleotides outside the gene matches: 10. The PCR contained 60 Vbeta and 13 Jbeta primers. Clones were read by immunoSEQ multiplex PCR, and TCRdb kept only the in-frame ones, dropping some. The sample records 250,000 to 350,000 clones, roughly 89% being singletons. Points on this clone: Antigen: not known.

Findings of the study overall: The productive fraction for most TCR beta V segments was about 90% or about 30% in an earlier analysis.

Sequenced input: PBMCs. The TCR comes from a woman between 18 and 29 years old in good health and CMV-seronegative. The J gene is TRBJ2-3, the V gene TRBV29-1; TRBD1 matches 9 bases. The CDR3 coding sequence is TGCAGCGTTGAAGGAACAGGGGGCGAAGGGTTCACAGATACGCAGTATTTT. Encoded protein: CSVEGTGGEGFTDTQYF.